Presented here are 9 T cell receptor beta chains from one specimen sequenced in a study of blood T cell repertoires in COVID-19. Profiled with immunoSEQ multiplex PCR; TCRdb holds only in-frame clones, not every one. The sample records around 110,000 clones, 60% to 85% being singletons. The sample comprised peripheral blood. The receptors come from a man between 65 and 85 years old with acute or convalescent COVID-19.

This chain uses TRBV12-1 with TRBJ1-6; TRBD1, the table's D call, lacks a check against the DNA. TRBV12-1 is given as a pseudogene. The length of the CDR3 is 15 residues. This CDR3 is CASSFTGGRGSPLHF. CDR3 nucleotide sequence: TGTGCCAGCAGCTTCACAGGGGGAAGGGGTTCACCCCTCCACTTT.

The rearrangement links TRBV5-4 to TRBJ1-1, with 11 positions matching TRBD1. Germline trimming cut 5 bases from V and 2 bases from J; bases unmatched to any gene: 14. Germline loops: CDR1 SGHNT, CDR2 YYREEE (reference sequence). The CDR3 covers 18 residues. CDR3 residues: CASRHLPGQGALNTEAFF. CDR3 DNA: TGTGCCAGCAGACACCTCCCAGGACAGGGGGCCCTTAACACTGAAGCTTTCTTT.

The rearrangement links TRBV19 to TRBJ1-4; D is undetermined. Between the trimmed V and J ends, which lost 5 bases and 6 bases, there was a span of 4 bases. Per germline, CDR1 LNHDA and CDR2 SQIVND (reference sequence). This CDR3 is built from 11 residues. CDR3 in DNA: TGTGCCAGTAGTTATGATGAAAAACTGTTTTTT. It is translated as CASSYDEKLFF. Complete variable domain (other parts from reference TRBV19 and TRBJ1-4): DGGITQSPKYLFRKEGQNVTLSCEQNLNHDAMYWYRQDPGQGLRLIYYSQIVNDFQKGDIAEGYSVSREKKESFPLTVTSAQKNPTAFYLCASSYDEKLFFGSGTQLSVL.

CDR3 DNA: TGTGCCAGCAGCTTAGGCCAGTCCCGGGACATCACAGATACGCAGTATTTT. Its translation: CASSLGQSRDITDTQYF. The chain links TRBV7-6 to TRBJ2-3, with D perhaps TRBD1 (6 bases). The V end lost 1 base, the J end lost 2 bases, and 16 bases lay between the germline ends. This CDR3 comprises 17 residues. Germline loops: CDR1 SGHVS, CDR2 FNYEAQ.

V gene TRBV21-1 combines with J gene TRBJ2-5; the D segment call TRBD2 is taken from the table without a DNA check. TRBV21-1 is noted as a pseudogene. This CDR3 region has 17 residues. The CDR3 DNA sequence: TGTGCCAGCAGCAAAGAAATGTGGGGGGTCGGTCAAGAGACCCAGTACTTC. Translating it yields CASSKEMWGVGQETQYF.

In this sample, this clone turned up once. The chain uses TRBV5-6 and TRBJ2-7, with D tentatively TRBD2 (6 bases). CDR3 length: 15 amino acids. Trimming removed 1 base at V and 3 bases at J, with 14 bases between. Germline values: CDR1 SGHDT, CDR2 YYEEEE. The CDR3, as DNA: TGTGCCAGCAGCTTGTCGACTAGAAGGTACTACGAGCAGTACTTC. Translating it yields CASSLSTRRYYEQYF.

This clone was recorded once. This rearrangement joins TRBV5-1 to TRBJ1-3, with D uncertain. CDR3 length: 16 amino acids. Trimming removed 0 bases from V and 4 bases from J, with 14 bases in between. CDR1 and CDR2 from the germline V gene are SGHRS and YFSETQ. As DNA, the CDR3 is TGCGCCAGCAGCTTGGGGGGAGCCGTCTCAGGAAACACCATATATTTT. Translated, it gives CASSLGGAVSGNTIYF. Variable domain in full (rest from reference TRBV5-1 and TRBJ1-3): KAGVTQTPRYLIKTRGQQVTLSCSPISGHRSVSWYQQTPGQGLQFLFEYFSETQRNKGNFPGRFSGRQFSNSRSEMNVSTLELGDSALYLCASSLGGAVSGNTIYFGEGSWLTVV.

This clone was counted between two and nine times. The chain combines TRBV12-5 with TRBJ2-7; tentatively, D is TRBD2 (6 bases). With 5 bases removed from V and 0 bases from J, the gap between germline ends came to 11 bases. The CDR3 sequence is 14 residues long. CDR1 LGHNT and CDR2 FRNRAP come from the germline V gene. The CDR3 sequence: CASGISGLSYEQYF. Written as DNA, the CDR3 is TGTGCTAGTGGTATTAGCGGACTCTCCTACGAGCAGTACTTC.

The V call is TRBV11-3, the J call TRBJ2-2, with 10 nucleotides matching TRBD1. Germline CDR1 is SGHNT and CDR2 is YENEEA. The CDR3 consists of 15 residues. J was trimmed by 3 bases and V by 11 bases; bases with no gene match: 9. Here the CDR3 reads CASRTGGSDTGELFF. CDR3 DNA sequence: TGTGCCTCTCGGACAGGGGGGTCCGACACCGGGGAGCTGTTTTTT. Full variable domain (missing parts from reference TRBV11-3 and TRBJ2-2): EAGVVQSPRYKIIEKKQPVAFWCNPISGHNTLYWYLQNLGQGPELLIRYENEEAVDDSQLPKDRFSAERLKGVDSTLKIQPAELGDSAVYLCASRTGGSDTGELFFGEGSRLTVL.